Described below is a single T cell receptor beta chain sequence and its context. The CDR3 has 13 amino acids. The V and J ends lost 8 bases and 0 bases respectively, with 10 bases between them. Germline assignment: CDR1 SNHLY and CDR2 FYNNEI. The PCR employed 60 Vbeta primers together with 13 Jbeta primers. Profiling relied on immunoSEQ multiplex PCR, and the TCRdb table lists in-frame clones only, not all of them. The sample holds over 150,000 clones, 77% seen once. This sample is drawn from a study of cytomegalovirus exposure and HLA in healthy donors. The chain employs TRBV2 and TRBJ1-1; D may be TRBD1 (5 bases). Sequencing used PBMCs. This clonotype originated in a woman aged 25 to 39 in good health and CMV-seropositive. CDR3 in amino acids: CASFDSMNTEAFF. Written as DNA, the CDR3 is TGTGCCAGCTTTGACAGCATGAACACTGAAGCTTTCTTT.